A selection of T cell receptor beta chains follows, all from one sample in a study of spatial heterogeneity in lung cancer. TCRdb processed the 5' RACE reads anew with MiXCR; each CDR3 protein has one entry. The sample consists of around 89,000 distinct CDR3 sequences, approximately 12% of them appearing once. Material: PBMCs, obtained at surgery. These receptors came from a male donor with early-stage non-small cell lung cancer. The CDR3 runs from the conserved cysteine through the conserved F or W. Fields, in order: J gene, V gene, clone size, D gene, CDR3 protein, CDR3 DNA. The D gene is left open where the match is weak. Some rows mark clone size as missing; the rest say once, few, many or name a class of expanded clone.

>TRBJ2-3|TRBV12-3/TRBV12-4|many|.
CASSLRWGSTDTQYF
TGTGCCAGCAGTTTGCGGTGGGGGAGCACAGATACGCAGTATTTT
>TRBJ2-5|TRBV7-7|.|.
CASSSSGGAAETQYF
TGTGCTAGCAGCTCCTCCGGGGGCGCCGCAGAGACCCAGTACTTC
>TRBJ2-7|TRBV20-1|.|TRBD2
CSATSGGPTYEQYF
TGCAGTGCTACTAGCGGGGGGCCCACCTACGAGCAGTACTTC
>TRBJ1-1|TRBV29-1|few|.
CSVADDGPGGFF
TGCAGCGTCGCTGACGACGGCCCCGGGGGTTTCTTT
>TRBJ2-7|TRBV18|few|TRBD1
CASSPGQGITYEQYF
TGTGCCAGCTCTCCAGGACAGGGAATTACCTACGAGCAGTACTTC
>TRBJ1-1|TRBV7-9|few|.
CASSLAPGPNFF
TGTGCCAGCAGCTTAGCCCCTGGGCCGAATTTCTTT
>TRBJ2-7|TRBV27|.|TRBD2
CASSQGLAGGLSTYEQYF
TGTGCCAGCAGTCAGGGACTAGCGGGAGGCCTTTCAACCTACGAGCAGTACTTC
>TRBJ2-7|TRBV29-1|many|.
CSVEIPRLSSYEQYF
TGCAGCGTTGAAATTCCGCGCCTAAGCTCCTACGAGCAGTACTTC
>TRBJ1-1|TRBV6-5|.|.
CASSYAQMNTEAFF
TGTGCCAGCAGTTACGCACAGATGAACACTGAAGCTTTCTTT
>TRBJ2-1|TRBV7-2|many|TRBD2
CASSLHSAGVGEQFF
TGTGCCAGCAGCTTACATTCGGCGGGAGTCGGTGAGCAGTTCTTC
>TRBJ2-5|TRBV25-1|few|TRBD2
CASSDLPSGGETQYF
TGTGCCAGCAGTGACCTCCCTAGCGGGGGAGAGACCCAGTACTTC
>TRBJ1-2|TRBV7-9|few|.
CASSAGGVQNVYGYTF
TGTGCCAGCAGCGCTGGGGGGGTACAGAATGTCTATGGCTACACCTTC
>TRBJ2-5|TRBV30|many|.
CAWSVGGDGETQYF
TGTGCCTGGAGTGTAGGGGGAGACGGGGAGACCCAGTACTTC
>TRBJ1-3|TRBV27|few|TRBD1
CASSRGTGRGNTIYF
TGTGCCAGCAGTCGGGGGACAGGGCGAGGAAACACCATATATTTT
>TRBJ2-7|TRBV4-2|many|TRBD2
CASSQDIAGVSSYEQYF
TGTGCCAGCAGCCAAGATATTGCGGGGGTGAGCTCCTACGAGCAGTACTTC
>TRBJ2-3|TRBV7-6|many|TRBD2
CASSFRTSGSTDTQYF
TGTGCCAGCAGCTTCCGGACTAGCGGGTCCACAGATACGCAGTATTTT
>TRBJ2-2|TRBV6-2/TRBV6-3|.|.
CASTIIAATGELFF
TGTGCCAGCACTATCATAGCGGCGACCGGGGAGCTGTTTTTT
>TRBJ1-6|TRBV28|.|.
CASSVPFNSPLHF
TGTGCCAGCAGTGTCCCTTTTAATTCACCCCTCCACTTT
>TRBJ2-5|TRBV7-2|.|.
CASSLVGFRQETQYF
TGTGCCAGCAGCTTAGTAGGTTTTCGGCAAGAGACCCAGTACTTC
>TRBJ2-1|TRBV5-1|.|TRBD2
CASSLEYGTSGSKNEQFF
TGCGCCAGCAGCTTGGAGTATGGGACTAGCGGGAGCAAAAATGAGCAGTTCTTC
>TRBJ2-7|TRBV7-9|few|.
CASGGASVFEQYF
TGTGCCAGCGGCGGTGCCAGTGTTTTTGAGCAGTACTTC
>TRBJ2-6|TRBV5-6|.|.
CASSRESSGANVLTF
TGTGCCAGCTCCAGGGAAAGCTCTGGGGCCAACGTCCTGACTTTC
>TRBJ2-1|TRBV20-1|.|.
CSARDDFEQFF
TGCAGTGCTAGAGATGATTTTGAGCAGTTCTTC
>TRBJ2-4|TRBV2|many|.
CASSEVEAKNIQYF
TGTGCCAGCAGTGAGGTGGAAGCCAAAAACATTCAGTACTTC
>TRBJ2-1|TRBV4-3|.|TRBD2
CASSQEGSGGANEQFF
TGCGCCAGCAGCCAAGAGGGTAGCGGGGGGGCAAATGAGCAGTTCTTC
>TRBJ1-1|TRBV18|.|.
CASSPIRDTEAFF
TGTGCCAGCTCACCAATTCGGGACACTGAAGCTTTCTTT
>TRBJ2-5|TRBV11-1|few|.
CASRGSETQYF
TGTGCCAGCCGCGGATCGGAGACCCAGTACTTC
>TRBJ2-1|TRBV7-3|few|TRBD2
CASSRTSGRSSYNEQFF
TGTGCCAGCAGCCGGACTAGCGGGAGGTCCTCCTACAATGAGCAGTTCTTC
>TRBJ2-1|TRBV30|.|.
CAWRLPTNEQFF
TGTGCCTGGAGGCTCCCGACGAATGAGCAGTTCTTC
>TRBJ1-5|TRBV18|.|TRBD1
CASSRGQGSPYQPQHF
TGTGCCAGCTCACGTGGACAGGGGAGTCCTTATCAGCCCCAGCATTTT
>TRBJ2-5|TRBV28|few|TRBD1
CASSWTGGSETQYF
TGTGCCAGCAGTTGGACAGGGGGCTCAGAGACCCAGTACTTC
>TRBJ2-7|TRBV3-1|.|TRBD1
CASSQSDRSYEQYF
TGTGCCAGCAGCCAGTCGGACAGGTCCTACGAGCAGTACTTC
>TRBJ2-3|TRBV7-2|.|TRBD2
CASSLGRLAGGSDTQYF
TGTGCCAGCAGCTTAGGGAGACTAGCGGGGGGATCAGATACGCAGTATTTT
>TRBJ1-1|TRBV12-3/TRBV12-4|few|TRBD1
CASRDRDMNTEAFF
TGTGCCAGCAGAGACAGGGATATGAACACTGAAGCTTTCTTT
>TRBJ2-2|TRBV12-3/TRBV12-4|.|TRBD2
CASTPGLAGELFF
TGTGCCAGCACCCCCGGACTAGCCGGGGAGCTGTTTTTT
>TRBJ2-1|TRBV28|many|.
CASSTLSQGHSYNEQFF
TGTGCCAGCAGCACCCTAAGTCAGGGCCACTCCTACAATGAGCAGTTCTTC
>TRBJ2-2|TRBV7-2|few|.
CASSSPPRGGELFF
TGTGCCAGCAGCAGCCCTCCCAGGGGCGGGGAGCTGTTTTTT
>TRBJ1-3|TRBV30|few|.
CAWNSDPSTGNTIYF
TGTGCCTGGAACTCAGATCCATCCACTGGAAACACCATATATTTT
>TRBJ1-3|TRBV12-3/TRBV12-4|.|.
CASSLQKGNTIYF
TGTGCCAGCAGTTTACAAAAAGGAAACACCATATATTTT
>TRBJ2-1|TRBV19|.|TRBD2
CASRMGDYQYNEQFF
TGTGCCAGTAGGATGGGGGACTACCAGTACAATGAGCAGTTCTTC
>TRBJ2-3|TRBV3-2|few|.
CASSQDRTSGSAAEDTQYF
TGTGCCAGCAGCCAAGATAGGACTAGCGGGAGCGCGGCTGAAGATACGCAGTATTTT
>TRBJ1-4|TRBV29-1|few|.
CSVVLSDEKLFF
TGCAGCGTTGTCCTCTCAGATGAAAAACTGTTTTTT
>TRBJ2-3|TRBV7-3|few|.
CASSDVGSTDTQYF
TGTGCCAGCAGCGACGTGGGCAGCACAGATACGCAGTATTTT
>TRBJ2-5|TRBV14|.|TRBD2
CASSQSAGGPWATQYF
TGTGCCAGCAGCCAGTCAGCGGGAGGGCCCTGGGCGACCCAGTACTTC
>TRBJ2-5|TRBV6-6|.|.
CASRLIRDKHQETQYF
TGTGCCAGCAGACTAATCCGGGACAAACACCAAGAGACCCAGTACTTC
>TRBJ2-7|TRBV4-1|.|TRBD2
CASSQDAGREGEQYF
TGCGCCAGCAGCCAAGATGCCGGCAGGGAGGGTGAGCAGTACTTC
>TRBJ2-4|TRBV12-3/TRBV12-4|many|TRBD2
CASSSQTPGLDLGIAKNIQYF
TGTGCCAGCAGTTCCCAAACTCCGGGACTAGATTTGGGGATAGCCAAAAACATTCAGTACTTC
>TRBJ2-6|TRBV29-1|few|.
CSAGVSGANVLTF
TGCAGCGCCGGGGTTTCTGGGGCCAACGTCCTGACTTTC
>TRBJ2-1|TRBV18|.|.
CASSPSHVQSNEQFF
TGTGCCAGCTCACCATCCCACGTACAGAGTAATGAGCAGTTCTTC
>TRBJ2-7|TRBV3-1|few|.
CASSQDSVGSYEQYF
TGTGCCAGCAGCCAAGACAGTGTTGGATCCTACGAGCAGTACTTC
>TRBJ2-2|TRBV7-3|few|.
CASSFSPSRNTGELFF
TGTGCCAGCAGCTTCTCACCATCAAGGAACACCGGGGAGCTGTTTTTT
>TRBJ2-5|TRBV4-3|few|.
CASSQDLPWEETQYF
TGCGCCAGCAGCCAAGATCTACCCTGGGAAGAGACCCAGTACTTC
>TRBJ1-2|TRBV6-2/TRBV6-3|.|.
CASSRAGSYGYTF
TGTGCCAGCAGCAGAGCAGGGTCCTATGGCTACACCTTC
>TRBJ2-7|TRBV20-1|few|TRBD1
CSAPTGTGGSYEQYF
TGCAGTGCTCCAACCGGGACAGGGGGCTCCTACGAGCAGTACTTC
>TRBJ2-1|TRBV12-3/TRBV12-4|few|.
CASTTWGNSYNEQFF
TGTGCCAGCACCACCTGGGGTAACTCCTACAATGAGCAGTTCTTC
>TRBJ1-6|TRBV7-2|few|.
CASSLQGLGNSPLHF
TGTGCCAGCAGCTTACAGGGTTTAGGAAATTCACCCCTCCACTTT
>TRBJ1-5|TRBV10-3|many|TRBD1
CAISEGTGSNQPQHF
TGTGCCATCAGCGAGGGGACAGGTAGTAATCAGCCCCAGCATTTT
>TRBJ2-1|TRBV7-2|.|TRBD2
CASSLTRTSGVNNEQFF
TGTGCCAGCAGCTTAACGAGGACTAGCGGTGTCAACAATGAGCAGTTCTTC
>TRBJ2-1|TRBV7-2|.|.
CASSRTYEQFF
TGTGCCAGCAGCCGTACCTATGAGCAGTTCTTC